The TCR beta chain described here comes from a study of cytomegalovirus exposure and HLA in healthy donors. Study context: Among 150 million to 200 million T cells, an earlier analysis found approximately 110 million unique TCR beta sequences. Study-level results: The authors later linked a missense DCLRE1C variant to TCR beta V- and J-gene trimming. Later analysis placed DRB1 highest and HLA-C lowest in TCR association rates, which differed by HLA locus.

CDR3 length: 15 residues. V lost 3 bases and J lost 4, with 14 bases in between. Looked up from germline, CDR1 is MGHRA and CDR2 is YSYEKL. A remark on this clone: The antigen remains undetermined.

Nominal health characterized the donors when sampled, though unrecorded immune exposures were likely. Primers included in the PCR were 60 Vbeta and 13 Jbeta primers. This table comes from immunoSEQ multiplex PCR, and its TCRdb copy is limited to in-frame clones, with some not included. This table holds around 180,000 clones, roughly 80% found once. The V gene is TRBV4-1, the J gene TRBJ2-3; D perhaps matches TRBD2 (5 bases). Sample: PBMCs. This clonotype originated in a man aged 25-45 years in good health and CMV-seropositive. The CDR3 DNA reads TGCGCCAGCAGCCAGGGCCCAACTAGAGCAGATACGCAGTATTTT. Translation: CASSQGPTRADTQYF.